Detailed here is one T cell receptor beta chain. The time point: newly diagnosed GD, antithyroid drugs for less than 3 months. PBMC RNA was the source of the TCR library. Patients of an endocrinology department in Xi'an, China, were included. EDTA tubes received approximately 10 milliliters of drawn peripheral blood. According to the study, TCR beta libraries were built with iRepertoire HTBI primers and CDR3-region Arm-PCR. TCRdb independently ran MiXCR on the multiplex PCR reads; one entry per CDR3 protein. The sample records around 500,000 distinct CDR3 sequences, roughly 15% being singletons. The data were obtained in a study of regulatory T cells in long-lasting Graves disease. Germline V gene sequence: CDR1 KGHSH, CDR2 LQKENI. The CDR3 consists of 15 residues. With 3 bases removed from V and 3 bases from J, the gap between germline ends came to 14 bases. These data were also reused for a study on T cells in Graves' hyperthyroidism and ophthalmopathy.

The receptor's source is a woman aged 35-60 years with Graves disease. The material was peripheral blood mononuclear cells (PBMCs), obtained at new diagnosis, from a patient treated with antithyroid drugs. This chain joins TRBV18 and TRBJ1-2; D is perhaps TRBD1 (5 bases). The CDR3 loop is CASSPEGYSDYGYTF. CDR3 DNA: TGTGCCAGCTCACCCGAGGGGTATTCAGACTATGGCTACACCTTC.